The clone carrying this T cell receptor beta chain was seen just once. Antigen unknown. This table comes from immunoSEQ multiplex PCR, and its TCRdb copy is limited to in-frame clones, with some not included. The top ten clones hold around 1.5% of a sample with some 1 million clones, around 74% of them seen once. The donor cohort consisted entirely of Caucasian adults residing in Nashville, Tennessee. It was into CD45RA+ naive and CD45RA-negative memory subsets that the CD4+ cells were split. This sample is part of a study of shared clonotypes between healthy human individuals. Study-wide points: The study's rarefaction showed incomplete sorted-subset sequencing despite large depth.

This receptor was taken from a man aged 18 to 30 in good health. The sequencing sample was made of memory CD4+ T cells sorted from blood. Subset in this sample: CD45RA-negative fraction.

The CDR3 loop reads CASSQAGRVYNEQFF. The CDR3 coding sequence is TGTGCCAGCTCCCAGGCCGGCAGGGTGTACAATGAGCAGTTCTTC. J is TRBJ2-1 and V is TRBV13; the D gene is possibly TRBD1 (5 bases). The CDR3 loop spans 15 amino acids. Per the germline V gene, CDR1 is PRHDT and CDR2 is FYEKMQ (reference sequence). Trimming removed 8 bases from V and 4 bases from J, with 18 bases in between.